This T cell receptor beta chain was captured by sequencing in a study of cytomegalovirus exposure and HLA in healthy donors. Looking at the study overall: Within an early data release were about 85 million unique TCRs drawn from HLA-typed donors. Genotyping of roughly 400 donors showed that roughly 83% belonged to the Caucasian-associated ancestry cluster. Study outcomes and limitations: Many donors carried some public TCRs, although rarity characterized most TCR sequences.

The PCR used 60 Vbeta and 13 Jbeta primers. Some clones are missing from TCRdb's copy, which holds only in-frame ones; the method was immunoSEQ multiplex PCR. The top ten hold 4.5% to 7.5% of the sample, which has about 190,000 clones, 75% to 80% seen once. As concerns this clone: Its specificity is not known.

The sequence derives from a woman in her twenties or thirties in good health and CMV-seropositive. Sequences were obtained from PBMCs.

CDR3 residues: CASSGTGTYEQYF. As DNA, the CDR3 is TGTGCCAGCAGTGGGACAGGGACCTACGAGCAGTACTTC. This chain joins TRBV6-1 and TRBJ2-7; 8 bases line up with TRBD1. The germline gives CDR1 MNHNS, CDR2 SASEGT. The CDR3 is 13 residues long. V lost 4 bases, J lost 2 bases, and 1 base stayed unmatched.